A selection of T cell receptor beta chains follows, all from one sample in a study of blood T cell repertoires in COVID-19. Clones were read by immunoSEQ multiplex PCR, and TCRdb kept only the in-frame ones, dropping some. The sample has some 150,000 clones, around 81% seen once. Sequenced input: peripheral blood. The receptors were sampled from a woman aged 60-70 years with active or convalescent COVID-19. Each CDR3 is given with its conserved first and last residue. The D gene is left open where the match is weak. Not every row has a clone size; where given, it reads once, few, many or a size class.

j_gene: TRBJ1-1; d_gene: .; v_gene: TRBV28; len: 15; abundance: once; CDR3nt: TGTGCCAGCAGTTTGGGGGGGCGAAAGAACACTGAAGCTTTCTTT; CDR3aa: CASSLGGRKNTEAFF
j_gene: TRBJ2-3; d_gene: TRBD2; v_gene: TRBV5-1; len: 15; abundance: few; CDR3nt: TGCGCCAGCAGCCCGGGACTAGCGGACACAGATACGCAGTATTTT; CDR3aa: CASSPGLADTDTQYF
j_gene: TRBJ1-2; d_gene: TRBD1; v_gene: TRBV2; len: 13; abundance: .; CDR3nt: TGTGCCAGCAGGGTAGACAGGGAGGATGGCTACACCTTC; CDR3aa: CASRVDREDGYTF
j_gene: TRBJ1-1; d_gene: .; v_gene: TRBV9; len: 15; abundance: .; CDR3nt: TGTGCCAGCAGCCCTAAGGTGGAGGTTAACACTGAAGCTTTCTTT; CDR3aa: CASSPKVEVNTEAFF
j_gene: TRBJ1-2; d_gene: .; v_gene: TRBV5-5; len: 14; abundance: .; CDR3nt: TGTGCCAGCAGCCAGGGGCCCTGGGGTTATGGCTACACCTTC; CDR3aa: CASSQGPWGYGYTF
j_gene: TRBJ1-6; d_gene: TRBD1; v_gene: TRBV5-1; len: 18; abundance: once; CDR3nt: TGCGCCAGCAGCAACCGGACAGGGGCCCTTCCCTATAATTCACCCCTCCACTTT; CDR3aa: CASSNRTGALPYNSPLHF
j_gene: TRBJ2-1; d_gene: .; v_gene: TRBV6-5; len: 14; abundance: few; CDR3nt: TGTGCCAGCACCTTGGACAGCAGGTACAATGAGCAGTTCTTC; CDR3aa: CASTLDSRYNEQFF
j_gene: TRBJ2-7; d_gene: .; v_gene: TRBV12-5; len: 18; abundance: .; CDR3nt: TGTGCTAGTGGTCCTCTGGGGGGGGGCGGCGGAATCTCCTACGAGCAGTACTTC; CDR3aa: CASGPLGGGGGISYEQYF
j_gene: TRBJ1-6; d_gene: .; v_gene: TRBV30; len: 13; abundance: few; CDR3nt: TGTGCCTGGAGTGTCCAGGGAAATTCACCCCTCCACTTT; CDR3aa: CAWSVQGNSPLHF
j_gene: TRBJ2-2; d_gene: TRBD2; v_gene: TRBV27; len: 16; abundance: .; CDR3nt: TGTGCCAGCAGGCTAGCGGGGGGGATGAACACCGGGGAGCTGTTTTTT; CDR3aa: CASRLAGGMNTGELFF
j_gene: TRBJ2-7; d_gene: .; v_gene: TRBV7-9; len: 14; abundance: .; CDR3nt: TGTGCCAGCAGCTTAGGTAGCCGGGAGTACGAGCAGTACTTC; CDR3aa: CASSLGSREYEQYF
j_gene: TRBJ2-1; d_gene: TRBD2; v_gene: TRBV11-2; len: 17; abundance: .; CDR3nt: TGTGCCAGCAGCTTAGCGGGAGGCCGCCACGCGGACAATGAGCAGTTCTTC; CDR3aa: CASSLAGGRHADNEQFF
j_gene: TRBJ2-2; d_gene: TRBD1; v_gene: TRBV2; len: 14; abundance: .; CDR3nt: TGTGCCAGCAGCGCAAGGGGGCCCACCGGGGAGCTGTTTTTT; CDR3aa: CASSARGPTGELFF
j_gene: TRBJ1-1; d_gene: .; v_gene: TRBV5-8; len: 13; abundance: .; CDR3nt: TGTGCCAGCAGCTTAGCGATCTACACTGAAGCTTTCTTT; CDR3aa: CASSLAIYTEAFF
j_gene: TRBJ2-1; d_gene: .; v_gene: TRBV5-8; len: 14; abundance: .; CDR3nt: TGTGCCAGCAGCTTGGGTAGCTCCTACAATGAGCAGTTCTTC; CDR3aa: CASSLGSSYNEQFF
j_gene: TRBJ2-3; d_gene: TRBD2; v_gene: TRBV27; len: 15; abundance: .; CDR3nt: TGTGCCAGCACAAGAGCGGGAGGGCCCTGGGATACGCAGTATTTT; CDR3aa: CASTRAGGPWDTQYF
j_gene: TRBJ1-6; d_gene: TRBD1; v_gene: TRBV5-6; len: 15; abundance: .; CDR3nt: TGTGCCAGCAGCGGTCCGGGACAGACTAATTCACCCCTCCACTTT; CDR3aa: CASSGPGQTNSPLHF
j_gene: TRBJ2-5; d_gene: TRBD2; v_gene: TRBV11-2; len: 15; abundance: .; CDR3nt: TGTGCCAGCAGCTTAGGGACTAGCGGGCGGGAGACCCAGTACTTC; CDR3aa: CASSLGTSGRETQYF
j_gene: TRBJ1-5; d_gene: .; v_gene: TRBV28; len: 13; abundance: few; CDR3nt: TGTGCCAGCAGAACCCTACAGGATCAGCCCCAGCATTTT; CDR3aa: CASRTLQDQPQHF
j_gene: TRBJ2-3; d_gene: .; v_gene: TRBV9; len: 16; abundance: .; CDR3nt: TGTGCCAGCAGCAAAGGACAGCCCCCTCACACAGATACGCAGTATTTT; CDR3aa: CASSKGQPPHTDTQYF
j_gene: TRBJ2-7; d_gene: TRBD2; v_gene: TRBV6-4; len: 15; abundance: .; CDR3nt: TGTGCCTCGCTGCGGGGGGCTAGCGAAACCTACGAGCAGTACTTC; CDR3aa: CASLRGASETYEQYF
j_gene: TRBJ1-5; d_gene: .; v_gene: TRBV7-6; len: 13; abundance: .; CDR3nt: TGTGCCAGCAGTCGACAGTTCAATCAGCCCCAGCATTTT; CDR3aa: CASSRQFNQPQHF
j_gene: TRBJ2-3; d_gene: TRBD1; v_gene: TRBV7-2; len: 13; abundance: few; CDR3nt: TGTGCCAGCAGTATGACAGGGGTGGATACGCAGTATTTT; CDR3aa: CASSMTGVDTQYF
j_gene: TRBJ2-3; d_gene: TRBD1; v_gene: TRBV5-4; len: 14; abundance: .; CDR3nt: TGTGCCAGCAGCAAAGAGACAGGGTCAGATACGCAGTATTTT; CDR3aa: CASSKETGSDTQYF
j_gene: TRBJ1-2; d_gene: .; v_gene: TRBV4-1; len: 14; abundance: .; CDR3nt: TGCGCCAGCAGCCAAGGGTCAGGCCTCTATGGCTACACCTTC; CDR3aa: CASSQGSGLYGYTF
j_gene: TRBJ2-2; d_gene: TRBD1; v_gene: TRBV10-2; len: 15; abundance: .; CDR3nt: TGCGCCAGCAGTGAAACAGGGGAGAACACCGGGGAGCTGTTTTTT; CDR3aa: CASSETGENTGELFF
j_gene: TRBJ1-1; d_gene: .; v_gene: TRBV7-2; len: 13; abundance: once; CDR3nt: TGTGCCAGCAGCTTAGATCGGAACACTGAAGCTTTCTTT; CDR3aa: CASSLDRNTEAFF
j_gene: TRBJ1-1; d_gene: TRBD1; v_gene: TRBV5-6; len: 15; abundance: .; CDR3nt: TGTGCCAGCAGCACCAGGGGGCGAGGGACCACTGAAGCTTTCTTT; CDR3aa: CASSTRGRGTTEAFF
j_gene: TRBJ2-5; d_gene: TRBD2; v_gene: TRBV14; len: 17; abundance: .; CDR3nt: TGTGCCAGCAGCCAAGATCGCGGGGGGGTGAGGTCAGAGACCCAGTACTTC; CDR3aa: CASSQDRGGVRSETQYF
j_gene: TRBJ2-4; d_gene: TRBD1; v_gene: TRBV15; len: 15; abundance: .; CDR3nt: TGTGCCACCAGCAGATCCGGACAGGGCCCCAACATTCAGTACTTC; CDR3aa: CATSRSGQGPNIQYF
j_gene: TRBJ2-1; d_gene: .; v_gene: TRBV28; len: 11; abundance: few; CDR3nt: TGTGCCAGTTCCGGCCGGGTCTTAGAGTTCTTC; CDR3aa: CASSGRVLEFF
j_gene: TRBJ1-2; d_gene: TRBD1; v_gene: TRBV3-1/TRBV3-2; len: 14; abundance: .; CDR3nt: TGTGCCAGCAGCCCGGGACAGGGGAACTATGGCTACACCTTC; CDR3aa: CASSPGQGNYGYTF
j_gene: TRBJ2-3; d_gene: .; v_gene: TRBV27; len: 12; abundance: once; CDR3nt: TGTGCCAGCAGGCCCAGGTTAGGTACGCAGTATTTT; CDR3aa: CASRPRLGTQYF
j_gene: TRBJ1-1; d_gene: .; v_gene: TRBV5-1; len: 14; abundance: .; CDR3nt: TGCGCCAGCAGCGCTGTGGACAGTTCCACTGAAGCTTTCTTT; CDR3aa: CASSAVDSSTEAFF
j_gene: TRBJ2-7; d_gene: TRBD1; v_gene: TRBV5-6; len: 15; abundance: .; CDR3nt: TGTGCCAGCACCAGCCTGGGACAGGGGGCCTACGAGCAGTACTTC; CDR3aa: CASTSLGQGAYEQYF
j_gene: TRBJ2-1; d_gene: .; v_gene: TRBV7-9; len: 16; abundance: .; CDR3nt: TGTGCCAGCAGCTTAGGAGACAGTTTAGCCTACAATGAGCAGTTCTTC; CDR3aa: CASSLGDSLAYNEQFF
j_gene: TRBJ1-1; d_gene: TRBD1; v_gene: TRBV28; len: 15; abundance: .; CDR3nt: TGTGCCAGCAGTACGCCGGGACAGCGAGTGTCTGAAGCTTTCTTT; CDR3aa: CASSTPGQRVSEAFF
j_gene: TRBJ1-1; d_gene: .; v_gene: TRBV6-2/TRBV6-3; len: 14; abundance: .; CDR3nt: TGTGCCAGCAGTTACTCACAGGGCTCCACTGAAGCTTTCTTT; CDR3aa: CASSYSQGSTEAFF
j_gene: TRBJ1-1; d_gene: .; v_gene: TRBV15; len: 16; abundance: few; CDR3nt: TGTGCCACCAGCAGTGAACCCGGACAGCCTAGCACTGAAGCTTTCTTT; CDR3aa: CATSSEPGQPSTEAFF
j_gene: TRBJ1-5; d_gene: .; v_gene: TRBV7-9; len: 15; abundance: .; CDR3nt: TGTGCCAGCAGCTTGTCGGGGTGGGGAAATCAGCCCCAGCATTTT; CDR3aa: CASSLSGWGNQPQHF
j_gene: TRBJ1-1; d_gene: TRBD1; v_gene: TRBV5-4; len: 14; abundance: once; CDR3nt: TGTGCCAGCAGCTTCCGGGACAGGGACACTGAAGCTTTCTTT; CDR3aa: CASSFRDRDTEAFF
j_gene: TRBJ1-2; d_gene: TRBD1; v_gene: TRBV7-8; len: 18; abundance: .; CDR3nt: TGTGCCAGCAGCTTAGTCAGGGGACAGGGGGGATTGAACTATGGCTACACCTTC; CDR3aa: CASSLVRGQGGLNYGYTF
j_gene: TRBJ2-1; d_gene: TRBD2; v_gene: TRBV6-5; len: 15; abundance: once; CDR3nt: TGTGCCAGCAGTCCGATCCCGGGACTAGAGAATGAGCAGTTCTTC; CDR3aa: CASSPIPGLENEQFF
j_gene: TRBJ1-4; d_gene: TRBD1; v_gene: TRBV7-9; len: 15; abundance: .; CDR3nt: TGTGCCAGCAGCACGACAGGGGAGCGGAGTGAAAAACTGTTTTTT; CDR3aa: CASSTTGERSEKLFF
j_gene: TRBJ1-3; d_gene: TRBD1; v_gene: TRBV23-1; len: 15; abundance: .; CDR3nt: TGCGCCAGCAGTCTAAGGACAGGGGCGCGGAACACCATATATTTT; CDR3aa: CASSLRTGARNTIYF
j_gene: TRBJ2-1; d_gene: TRBD2; v_gene: TRBV6-1; len: 16; abundance: .; CDR3nt: TGTGCCAGCAGTGGCCGGGGGGGGTCCCGTTACAATGAGCAGTTCTTC; CDR3aa: CASSGRGGSRYNEQFF
j_gene: TRBJ2-7; d_gene: .; v_gene: TRBV29-1; len: 14; abundance: few; CDR3nt: TGCAGCGCCCGCGGAGGGGCACCTTCCTACGAGCAGTACTTC; CDR3aa: CSARGGAPSYEQYF
j_gene: TRBJ2-1; d_gene: .; v_gene: TRBV3-1/TRBV3-2; len: 13; abundance: .; CDR3nt: TGTGCCAGCAGCCAAGATCGATCCAGGGAGCAGTTCTTC; CDR3aa: CASSQDRSREQFF
j_gene: TRBJ2-1; d_gene: TRBD1; v_gene: TRBV19; len: 13; abundance: .; CDR3nt: TGTGCCAGTAGTATAGATCCCCGGGACAGCAAGTTCTTC; CDR3aa: CASSIDPRDSKFF
j_gene: TRBJ2-2; d_gene: TRBD1; v_gene: TRBV19; len: 13; abundance: .; CDR3nt: TGTGCCAGTAATAACAGGGGAAGCGGGGAGCTGTTTTTT; CDR3aa: CASNNRGSGELFF
j_gene: TRBJ2-1; d_gene: TRBD1; v_gene: TRBV5-1; len: 15; abundance: .; CDR3nt: TGCGCCAGCAGCTTCCAGGGGGTAAAAAACAATGAGCAGTTCTTC; CDR3aa: CASSFQGVKNNEQFF
j_gene: TRBJ2-3; d_gene: TRBD2; v_gene: TRBV5-1; len: 18; abundance: .; CDR3nt: TGCGCCAGCAGCCGGCCCGGACTAGCGGGGGGTCCGGCAGATACGCAGTATTTT; CDR3aa: CASSRPGLAGGPADTQYF
j_gene: TRBJ2-6; d_gene: .; v_gene: TRBV5-8; len: 17; abundance: once; CDR3nt: TGTGCCAGCAAAGGGAACAGGCCCTCCTCTGGGGCCAACGTCCTGACTTTC; CDR3aa: CASKGNRPSSGANVLTF
j_gene: TRBJ1-4; d_gene: TRBD1; v_gene: TRBV11-1; len: 14; abundance: .; CDR3nt: TGTGCCAGCAGCCCCCGGGACAGGGGAAGACAACTGTTTTTT; CDR3aa: CASSPRDRGRQLFF
j_gene: TRBJ2-3; d_gene: TRBD2; v_gene: TRBV6-6; len: 15; abundance: .; CDR3nt: TGTGCCAGCAGTTACAAGGCTAGCGGTGAAGATACGCAGTATTTT; CDR3aa: CASSYKASGEDTQYF
j_gene: TRBJ2-4; d_gene: TRBD1; v_gene: TRBV19; len: 19; abundance: few; CDR3nt: TGTGCCAGTAGTATGACCCGGACAGGGGGCATGGGAGCCAAAAACATTCAGTACTTC; CDR3aa: CASSMTRTGGMGAKNIQYF